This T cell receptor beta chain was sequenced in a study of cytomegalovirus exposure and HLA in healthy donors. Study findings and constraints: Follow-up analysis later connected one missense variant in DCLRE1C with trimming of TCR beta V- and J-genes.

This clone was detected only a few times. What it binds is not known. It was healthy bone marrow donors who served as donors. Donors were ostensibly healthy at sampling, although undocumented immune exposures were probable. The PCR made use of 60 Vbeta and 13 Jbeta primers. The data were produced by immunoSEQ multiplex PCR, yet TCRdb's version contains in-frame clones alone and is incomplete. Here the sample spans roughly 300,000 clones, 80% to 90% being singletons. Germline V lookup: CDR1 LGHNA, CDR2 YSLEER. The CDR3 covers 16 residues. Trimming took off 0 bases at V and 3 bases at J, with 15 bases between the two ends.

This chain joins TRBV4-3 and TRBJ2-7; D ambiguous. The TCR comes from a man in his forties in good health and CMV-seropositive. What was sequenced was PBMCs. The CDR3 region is CASSQDHGDFGYEQYF. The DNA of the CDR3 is TGCGCCAGCAGCCAAGATCACGGAGACTTCGGCTACGAGCAGTACTTC.